The 13 T cell receptor beta chains below were found in one sample sequenced in a study of cytomegalovirus exposure and HLA in healthy donors. With 60 Vbeta and 13 Jbeta primers, the PCR was carried out. Only in-frame clones appear in the TCRdb table, and some are missing; sequencing was by immunoSEQ multiplex PCR. Among 150,000 to 200,000 clones listed, approximately 70% were seen once. Material for sequencing was PBMCs. All receptors come from a woman aged 25 to 39 in good health and CMV-seronegative.

This chain uses TRBV9 with TRBJ2-1, with a possible D match to TRBD2 (7 bases). CDR3 size: 17 residues. Germline CDR1 SGDLS, CDR2 YYNGEE. V dropped 0 bases and J dropped 2 bases, with 15 bases sitting between them. The CDR3 DNA reads as TGTGCCAGCAGCGTAGAGGGGGGGAGAGGGACCTACAATGAGCAGTTCTTC. Its protein product is CASSVEGGRGTYNEQFF.

This clone was observed a handful of times. The rearrangement links TRBV7-9 to TRBJ1-3; possible D gene TRBD1, 6 bases. Looked up from germline, CDR1 is SEHNR and CDR2 is FQNEAQ (reference sequence). The CDR3 is 16 residues long. V dropped 2 bases and J dropped 2 bases, with 13 bases sitting between them. Here the CDR3 DNA reads TGTGCCAGCAGCTTAAGGGGGTCCCCTCCTGGAAACACCATATATTTT. Its protein is CASSLRGSPPGNTIYF.

The rearrangement joins TRBV5-1 to TRBJ2-1; 13 bases match TRBD2. V lost 0 bases and J lost 8; bases outside the gene matches: 8. This CDR3 contains 17 residues. Germline V CDR1 and CDR2: SGHRS, YFSETQ. CDR3 in DNA: TGCGCCAGCAGCTTGGCACCGGGACTAGCGGGGTCTCATGAGCAGTTCTTC. It is translated as CASSLAPGLAGSHEQFF.

The chain couples TRBV7-2 to TRBJ2-3, with D maybe TRBD1 (6 bases). In germline, CDR1 is SGHTA, CDR2 FQGNSA. This CDR3 comprises 14 residues. The V and J ends lost 5 bases and 4 bases respectively, with 13 bases between them. For the CDR3, the DNA is TGTGCCAGCAGCAACACAGGGTTCGCAGATACGCAGTATTTT. Residues: CASSNTGFADTQYF.

This clone occurred a few times. This specimen includes other DNA sequences encoding the same CDR3. V is TRBV27 and J is TRBJ2-2, with a tentative D call TRBD2 (6 bases). Trimming removed 2 bases at V and 5 bases at J, with 6 bases between. This CDR3 spans 13 amino acids. The V gene's germline CDR1 is MNHEY and CDR2 SMNVEV (reference sequence). In nucleotides, the CDR3 is TGTGCCAGCAGTTTAGGGGGGACCGGGGAGCTGTTTTTT. Its translation: CASSLGGTGELFF.

The chain couples TRBV4-3 to TRBJ1-1, with a tentative D call TRBD1 (5 bases). This CDR3 has 14 residues. The V end lost 1 base, the J end lost 1 base, and 7 bases lay between the germline ends. Germline CDR1 and CDR2: LGHNA and YSLEER. CDR3 coding DNA: TGCGCCAGCAGCCAAGTACAGGAGAACACTGAAGCTTTCTTT. Protein: CASSQVQENTEAFF.

The chain combines TRBV12-5 with TRBJ1-5, with TRBD1 identical over 8 bases. Germline values: CDR1 LGHNT, CDR2 FRNRAP. V lost 7 bases, J lost 0 bases, and 8 bases stayed unmatched. The CDR3 is 16 amino acids. The CDR3 nucleotides are TGTGCTAGTGCCTCCGACAGGGGTTATAGCAATCAGCCCCAGCATTTT. Its protein is CASASDRGYSNQPQHF.

The chain has TRBV6-6 and TRBJ2-7; D not resolved. CDR1 MNHNY and CDR2 SVGAGI come from the germline V gene (reference sequence). Trimming removed 6 bases at V and 5 bases at J, with 8 bases between. The CDR3 is made up of 11 amino acids. The CDR3 region is CASSLADEQYF. CDR3 DNA: TGTGCCAGCAGCCTGGCGGACGAGCAGTACTTC.

The chain employs TRBV2 and TRBJ2-5; 7 bases are a match to TRBD1. The J call may be mistaken, given a closer DNA end match to TRBJ2-7. The CDR3 is made up of 13 amino acids. Germline CDR1 reads SNHLY; CDR2 reads FYNNEI. This chain's CDR3 is CASLRDSSYEQYF. DNA of the CDR3: TGTGCCAGCCTTAGGGACAGTTCTTACGAGCAGTACTTC.

This chain uses TRBV19 with TRBJ2-5; 11 nucleotides match TRBD2. Germline CDR1 is LNHDA and CDR2 is SQIVND (reference sequence). J gave up 2 bases and V 5 bases, and 4 bases lay outside the gene matches. The CDR3 is made up of 15 amino acids. CDR3 sequence reads: CASSSGLAVQETQYF. DNA for the CDR3: TGTGCCAGTAGTTCGGGACTAGCGGTGCAAGAGACCCAGTACTTC.

The chain has TRBV6-8 and TRBJ1-1; D is ambiguous. The CDR3 extends over 10 amino acids. Germline-derived CDR1 and CDR2 are MNHGY and SAAAGT. V was pared by 4 bases and J by 8 bases, with 5 bases between. CDR3 residues: CASSFAEAFF. The CDR3 nucleotides are TGTGCCAGCAGTTTCGCGGAAGCTTTCTTT.

The V gene is TRBV7-2, the J gene TRBJ1-2; 9 bases agree with TRBD1. The CDR3 is 16 amino acids. Germline trimming cut 0 bases from V and 8 bases from J; bases unmatched to any gene: 10. Germline-derived CDR1 and CDR2 are SGHTA and FQGNSA. The CDR3 is CASSLAGGQGIGGYTF. The CDR3 region has the DNA TGTGCCAGCAGCTTAGCGGGGGGACAGGGTATAGGAGGCTACACCTTC.

J is TRBJ1-1 and V is TRBV9; no clear D gene. Germline CDR1 reads SGDLS; CDR2 reads YYNGEE. Trimming cost V 0 bases and J 2 bases, with 11 bases left between them. CDR3 size: 15 residues. The DNA of the CDR3 is TGTGCCAGCAGCGTAGGTGGCAGACTAAACACTGAAGCTTTCTTT. It encodes CASSVGGRLNTEAFF.